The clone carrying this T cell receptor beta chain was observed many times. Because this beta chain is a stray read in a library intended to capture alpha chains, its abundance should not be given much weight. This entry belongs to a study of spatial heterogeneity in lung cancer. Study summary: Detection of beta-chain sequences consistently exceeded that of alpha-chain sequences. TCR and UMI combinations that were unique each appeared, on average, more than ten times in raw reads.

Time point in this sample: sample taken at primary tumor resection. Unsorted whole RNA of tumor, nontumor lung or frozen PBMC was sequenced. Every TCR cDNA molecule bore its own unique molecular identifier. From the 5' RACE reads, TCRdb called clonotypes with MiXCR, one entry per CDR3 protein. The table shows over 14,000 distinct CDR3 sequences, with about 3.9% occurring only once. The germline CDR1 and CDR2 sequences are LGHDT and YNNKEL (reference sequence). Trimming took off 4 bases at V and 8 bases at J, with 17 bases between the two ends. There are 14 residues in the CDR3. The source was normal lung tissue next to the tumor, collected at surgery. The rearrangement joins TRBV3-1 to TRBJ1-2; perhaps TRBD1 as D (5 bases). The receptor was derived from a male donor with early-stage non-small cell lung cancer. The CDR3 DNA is TGTGCCAGCAGCCTCCCGGGGGAGACGGGAGGCTACACCTTC. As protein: CASSLPGETGGYTF.